What follows are 26 T cell receptor beta chains derived from one specimen sequenced in a study of graft-versus-host responses after intestinal transplantation. The antigens for these receptors are not known. TCRdb's table, derived via immunoSEQ multiplex PCR, lists solely in-frame clones and lacks some. This table holds about 100,000 clones, roughly 87% found once. The material was unstimulated CD4+ T cells sorted from spleen or lymph node cells, obtained before transplant. The receptors were gathered from a human donor who was the organ donor for an intestinal transplant.

The chain links TRBV6-6 to TRBJ2-1; TRBD2 agrees at 9 bases. With 6 bases clipped from V and 7 bases from J, the junction kept 13 bases outside the gene matches. This CDR3 region has 16 residues. Germline V gene lookup returns CDR1 MNHNY and CDR2 SVGAGI (reference sequence). CDR3 sequence (DNA): TGTGCCAGCAGCACATCCCGGACTAGCGCCCATAATGAGCAGTTCTTC. Its protein product is CASSTSRTSAHNEQFF.

This clone was detected a few times. V is TRBV28 and J is TRBJ1-3; no firm D call. The CDR3 length is 12 residues. V lost 11 bases and J 2 bases, leaving 10 bases between the germline ends. The germline V gene encodes CDR1 MDHEN and CDR2 SYDVKM. The CDR3 sequence is CASGGAGNTIYF. As DNA, the CDR3 is TGTGCCTCGGGAGGAGCTGGAAACACCATATATTTT.

This clone appeared once. This chain uses TRBV7-9 with TRBJ2-7; 8 nucleotides line up with TRBD2. The J segment lost 7 bases and the V segment lost 6 bases, leaving 14 bases of the junction unmatched. CDR3 length: 15 amino acids. Germline V CDR1 and CDR2: SEHNR, FQNEAQ (reference sequence). The CDR3 spells CASSLEAGGAREQYF. The CDR3, as DNA: TGTGCCAGCAGTCTCGAGGCCGGGGGGGCTCGGGAGCAGTACTTC.

Points on this clone: Additional DNA sequences in this sample encode the identical CDR3. The CDR3 reads CASSLGQDTDTQYF. The CDR3, as DNA: TGCGCCAGCAGCTTGGGGCAGGACACAGATACGCAGTATTTT. V gene TRBV5-1 combines with J gene TRBJ2-3, with unresolved D. CDR1 SGHRS and CDR2 YFSETQ come from the germline V gene. This CDR3 region has 14 residues. Deletions cut 0 bases from V and 2 bases from J, with 7 bases between.

V and J are TRBV19 and TRBJ2-5; D may match TRBD1 or TRBD2 (5 bases each). The CDR3 covers 15 residues. Germline-derived CDR1 and CDR2 are LNHDA and SQIVND (reference sequence). Trimming removed 5 bases at V and 2 bases at J, with 15 bases between. The DNA for the CDR3 is TGTGCCAGTAGTTTGGGACGGAGATTACAAGAGACCCAGTACTTC. Its protein product is CASSLGRRLQETQYF.

The chain employs TRBV2 and TRBJ2-7, with no clear D. The germline V and J ends were trimmed by 2 bases and 6 bases, with 8 bases remaining between them. Germline CDR1 and CDR2: SNHLY and FYNNEI. The CDR3 is made up of 12 amino acids. CDR3 bases: TGTGCCAGCAGTGAACCCGGAACCGAGCAGTACTTC. It encodes CASSEPGTEQYF.

The chain recombines TRBV28 with TRBJ1-5; tentative D call: TRBD1 (6 bases). CDR1 MDHEN and CDR2 SYDVKM come from the germline V gene. The ends were cut back, 8 bases at V and 1 base at J, with 12 bases in the middle. The CDR3 loop spans 14 amino acids. The DNA for the CDR3 is TGTGCCAGCCAAGGGGGTCCGAGCAATCAGCCCCAGCATTTT. It is translated as CASQGGPSNQPQHF. The whole variable domain, filled in from reference TRBV28 and TRBJ1-5, reads DVKVTQSSRYLVKRTGEKVFLECVQDMDHENMFWYRQDPGLGLRLIYFSYDVKMKEKGDIPEGYSVSREKKERFSLILESASTNQTSMYLCASQGGPSNQPQHFGDGTRLSIL.

This clone was recorded a few times. The V call is TRBV13, the J call TRBJ2-7; a weak D match, TRBD1 (6 bases). The CDR3 loop spans 15 amino acids. Trimming cost V 0 bases and J 2 bases, with 11 bases left between them. Germline-derived CDR1 and CDR2 are PRHDT and FYEKMQ (reference sequence). Written as DNA, the CDR3 is TGTGCCAGCAGCTTAGGTATGGACAGAACCTACGAGCAGTACTTC. Its protein product is CASSLGMDRTYEQYF.

The rearrangement links TRBV5-4 to TRBJ2-3, with 8 bases identical to TRBD2. The CDR3 covers 14 residues. The germline gives CDR1 SGHNT, CDR2 YYREEE (reference sequence). After removal of 6 bases from V and 0 bases from J, the junction contained 3 bases not matched to a gene. In DNA form, the CDR3 reads TGTGCCAGCACTTTAGCGGGGAGCACAGATACGCAGTATTTT. Its protein is CASTLAGSTDTQYF.

This clone occurred a few times. CDR3 protein: CARSFHGEYGYTF. The CDR3 DNA sequence: TGTGCCAGAAGCTTTCACGGGGAGTATGGCTACACCTTC. The chain links TRBV5-3 to TRBJ1-2, with D uncertain. TRBV5-3 is labeled an ORF, and its function is uncertain. Deletions cut 2 bases from V and 5 bases from J, with 10 bases between. The CDR3 covers 13 residues.

The chain links TRBV6-5 to TRBJ2-5; 10 bases agree with TRBD1. This CDR3 is 14 amino acids long. CDR1 is MNHEY, CDR2 SVGAGI, per germline. V shed 7 bases and J 5 bases; nucleotides not matched to a gene: 7. CDR3 loop: CASMRTGGGETQYF. The CDR3 DNA follows: TGTGCCAGCATGAGGACAGGGGGAGGCGAGACCCAGTACTTC.

The V gene is TRBV7-2, the J gene TRBJ2-5, with D possibly TRBD2 on 6 matching bases. Trimming took 3 bases from V and 1 from J, leaving 9 bases between them. Germline CDR1 is SGHTA and CDR2 is FQGNSA. This CDR3 is 14 amino acids long. The CDR3 spells CASSFRRGQETQYF. The DNA of the CDR3 is TGTGCCAGCAGCTTTAGGCGGGGCCAAGAGACCCAGTACTTC.

The chain links TRBV9 to TRBJ2-5, with 7 bases lining up with TRBD2. Germline V gene sequence: CDR1 SGDLS, CDR2 YYNGEE. CDR3 length: 14 amino acids. Trimming took 4 bases from V and 4 from J; bases not matched to a gene: 7. CDR3 amino acids: CASSLGEGRETQYF. In nucleotides, the CDR3 is TGTGCCAGCAGCCTTGGGGAGGGGCGAGAGACCCAGTACTTC.

This chain connects TRBV6-1 to TRBJ2-5; 7 nucleotides match TRBD1. The CDR3 is 14 residues long. V shed 6 bases, J shed 0 bases, and the junction held 4 bases outside the gene matches. Germline values: CDR1 MNHNS, CDR2 SASEGT. CDR3 DNA: TGTGCCAGCAGGGAACAGGGGTACCAAGAGACCCAGTACTTC. Translated, it gives CASREQGYQETQYF.

The V and J genes are TRBV6-1 and TRBJ1-5; 7 bases agree with TRBD1. This CDR3 is built from 13 residues. Trimming took 6 bases from V and 3 from J; bases not matched to a gene: 2. Germline values: CDR1 MNHNS, CDR2 SASEGT. The CDR3 DNA reads as TGTGCCAGCAGGGGACAGTTCAATCAGCCCCAGCATTTT. Its translation: CASRGQFNQPQHF.

The chain recombines TRBV28 with TRBJ1-5, with D perhaps matching TRBD1 (6 bases). Germline lookup yields CDR1 MDHEN and CDR2 SYDVKM. The CDR3 consists of 14 residues. Trimming cost V 6 bases and J 12 bases, with 21 bases left between them. CDR3 region: CASSPPSLPGHQHF. For the CDR3, the DNA is TGTGCCAGCAGCCCACCATCGTTACCGGGACACCAGCATTTT. The whole variable domain, remainder taken from reference TRBV28 and TRBJ1-5, is DVKVTQSSRYLVKRTGEKVFLECVQDMDHENMFWYRQDPGLGLRLIYFSYDVKMKEKGDIPEGYSVSREKKERFSLILESASTNQTSMYLCASSPPSLPGHQHFGDGTRLSIL.

This clone came up once. The chain recombines TRBV28 with TRBJ2-7; 8 bases map to TRBD2. The germline gives CDR1 MDHEN, CDR2 SYDVKM. CDR3 length: 15 amino acids. The V and J ends lost 6 bases and 0 bases, in that order; junction bases with no gene match: 7. CDR3 nucleotides: TGTGCCAGCAGGCATACTAGCGGAAGCTCCTACGAGCAGTACTTC. It is translated as CASRHTSGSSYEQYF.

CDR3 sequence: CASGMEQPYEQYF. Here the CDR3 DNA reads TGTGCCAGCGGCATGGAACAACCCTACGAGCAGTACTTC. The rearrangement uses TRBV6-1 and TRBJ2-7; D is ambiguous. CDR1 MNHNS and CDR2 SASEGT come from the germline V gene. This CDR3 region has 13 residues. V was shortened by 8 bases and J by 2 bases, with 13 bases between the two germline ends.

The chain carries TRBV19 and TRBJ2-1; D unresolved. Trimming took 3 bases from V and 2 from J, leaving 11 bases between them. The CDR3 is 15 residues long. The germline CDR1 and CDR2 sequences are LNHDA and SQIVND (reference sequence). CDR3 nucleotide sequence: TGTGCCAGTAGTATCGAGACTCGGACCTACAATGAGCAGTTCTTC. This sequence encodes CASSIETRTYNEQFF.

This chain joins TRBV5-5 and TRBJ1-6; D is uncertain. V lost 0 bases and J 0 bases, leaving 4 bases between the germline ends. CDR1 is SGHKS and CDR2 is YYEKEE in the germline V gene (reference sequence). This CDR3 has 15 amino acids. Written as DNA, the CDR3 is TGTGCCAGCAGCTTGGCCAGCTCCTATAATTCACCCCTCCACTTT. Amino acids: CASSLASSYNSPLHF.

The chain has TRBV7-2 and TRBJ2-7; 12 bases are shared with TRBD2. In germline, CDR1 is SGHTA, CDR2 FQGNSA. This CDR3 has 16 residues. Trimming took 2 bases from V and 4 from J; bases not matched to a gene: 6. The DNA of the CDR3 is TGTGCCAGCAGCTTAACGGCTACTAGCGGGGGGTACGAGCAGTACTTC. Its protein product is CASSLTATSGGYEQYF.

The chain has TRBV20-1 and TRBJ1-2; D is unclear. Trimming removed 3 bases at V and 6 bases at J, with 8 bases between. CDR3 length: 11 residues. Per germline, CDR1 DFQATT and CDR2 SNEGSKA (reference sequence). The CDR3 sequence: CSASRPHGYTF. DNA for the CDR3: TGCAGTGCTAGTCGGCCGCATGGCTACACCTTC.

The rearrangement links TRBV30 to TRBJ2-7; D possibly corresponds to TRBD1 (6 bases). CDR1 GTSNPN and CDR2 SVGIG come from the germline V gene (reference sequence). Between the trimmed V and J ends, which lost 5 bases and 1 base, there was a span of 18 bases. The CDR3 consists of 15 residues. The CDR3 DNA sequence: TGTGCCTGGGATCCCGTACAGGGTGGATCCTACGAGCAGTACTTC. Translated, it gives CAWDPVQGGSYEQYF. Full variable domain (remainder filled in from reference TRBV30 and TRBJ2-7): SQTIHQWPATLVQPVGSPLSLECTVEGTSNPNLYWYRQAAGRGLQLLFYSVGIGQISSEVPQNLSASRPQDRQFILSSKKLLLSDSGFYLCAWDPVQGGSYEQYFGPGTRLTVT.

The chain employs TRBV19 and TRBJ1-1; perhaps TRBD1 as D (5 bases). Germline CDR1 and CDR2: LNHDA and SQIVND (reference sequence). V gave up 3 bases and J gave up 10 bases, with 15 bases separating them. The CDR3 runs to 13 residues. CDR3 amino acids: CASSINTGLAAFF. CDR3 nucleotide sequence: TGTGCCAGTAGTATCAATACAGGTTTGGCAGCTTTCTTT.

The V and J genes are TRBV2 and TRBJ2-1, with 11 bases aligning to TRBD2. Trimming cost V 4 bases and J 5 bases; bases outside gene matches: 7. The germline CDR1 and CDR2 sequences are SNHLY and FYNNEI. The CDR3 sequence is 16 residues long. CDR3 amino acids: CASSAHGTSGNNEQFF. The CDR3 DNA follows: TGTGCCAGCAGTGCTCACGGGACTAGCGGCAACAATGAGCAGTTCTTC. Looking up the rest from reference TRBV2 and TRBJ2-1 gives the full variable domain: EPEVTQTPSHQVTQMGQEVILRCVPISNHLYFYWYRQILGQKVEFLVSFYNNEISEKSEIFDDQFSVERPDGSNFTLKIRSTKLEDSAMYFCASSAHGTSGNNEQFFGPGTRLTVL.

The chain's CDR3 is CASSTEREEYF. The CDR3, as DNA: TGTGCCAGTAGTACGGAGAGAGAGGAGTATTTT. This chain joins TRBV19 and TRBJ2-3; D is unresolved. Germline values: CDR1 LNHDA, CDR2 SQIVND (reference sequence). There are 11 residues in the CDR3. Trimming removed 4 bases from V and 13 bases from J, with 12 bases in between.